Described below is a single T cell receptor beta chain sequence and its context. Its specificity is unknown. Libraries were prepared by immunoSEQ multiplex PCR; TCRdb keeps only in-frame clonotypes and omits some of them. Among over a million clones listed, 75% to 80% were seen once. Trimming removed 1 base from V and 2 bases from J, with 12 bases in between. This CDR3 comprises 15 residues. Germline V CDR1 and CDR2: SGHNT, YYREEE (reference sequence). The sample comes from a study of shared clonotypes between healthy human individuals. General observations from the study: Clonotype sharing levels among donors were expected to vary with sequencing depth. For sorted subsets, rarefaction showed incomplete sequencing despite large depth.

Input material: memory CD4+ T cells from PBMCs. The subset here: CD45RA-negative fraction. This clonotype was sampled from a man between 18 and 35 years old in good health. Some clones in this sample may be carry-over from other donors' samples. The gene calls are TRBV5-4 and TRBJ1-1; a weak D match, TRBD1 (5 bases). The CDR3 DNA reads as TGTGCCAGCAGCTTGCCTGCAGGGCGAAACACTGAAGCTTTCTTT. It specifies CASSLPAGRNTEAFF. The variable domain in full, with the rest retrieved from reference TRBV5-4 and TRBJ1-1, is ETGVTQSPTHLIKTRGQQVTLRCSSQSGHNTVSWYQQALGQGPQFIFQYYREEENGRGNFPPRFSGLQFPNYSSELNVNALELDDSALYLCASSLPAGRNTEAFFGQGTRLTVV.